The 13 T cell receptor beta chains in this list originate from one sample, sequenced in a study of T cells in Graves' hyperthyroidism and ophthalmopathy. Amplification of TCR beta CDR3 regions was performed using RNA transcripts as template. With the HTBI primer set, the TCR CDR3 went through a first round of RT-PCR. TCRdb independently ran MiXCR on the multiplex PCR reads; one entry per CDR3 protein. The sample consists of some 490,000 distinct CDR3 sequences, more than 15% of them appearing once. Source material: blood. The origin of the receptors is a woman in her 30s with Graves' ophthalmopathy.

This clonotype was recorded at least ten times. The V gene is TRBV10-3, the J gene TRBJ1-1, with D uncertain. The V gene lost 4 bases and the J gene lost 0 bases, with 6 bases spanning the gap. The CDR3 is 13 residues long. Germline CDR1 and CDR2: ENHRY and SYGVKD. The CDR3 reads CAISGEVNTEAFF. Written as DNA, the CDR3 is TGTGCCATCAGTGGGGAAGTGAACACTGAAGCTTTCTTT.

The genes are TRBV15 and TRBJ1-5; D gene ambiguous. The germline V and J ends were trimmed by 0 bases and 4 bases, with 13 bases remaining between them. CDR3 length: 16 amino acids. Germline values: CDR1 LNHNV, CDR2 YYDKDF (reference sequence). As DNA, the CDR3 is TGTGCCACCAGCAGAGAATATGCCACAGTGAATCAGCCCCAGCATTTT. Its translation is CATSREYATVNQPQHF.

This chain joins TRBV18 and TRBJ2-6; D not resolved. Trimming took off 4 bases at V and 0 bases at J, with 7 bases between the two ends. The V gene's germline CDR1 is KGHSH and CDR2 LQKENI. There are 15 residues in the CDR3. DNA of the CDR3: TGTGCCAGCTCACGACGGTTCTCTGGGGCCAACGTCCTGACTTTC. As protein: CASSRRFSGANVLTF.

V gene TRBV9 combines with J gene TRBJ2-2; D not certain. The length of the CDR3 is 13 residues. Germline CDR1 is SGDLS and CDR2 is YYNGEE. Trimming took off 3 bases at V and 3 bases at J, with 6 bases between the two ends. CDR3 protein: CASSARYTGELFF. CDR3 sequence (DNA): TGTGCCAGCAGCGCCCGATACACCGGGGAGCTGTTTTTT.

This clonotype was seen at least ten times. The V gene is TRBV7-2, the J gene TRBJ2-5, with TRBD2 matching 8 bases. Unmatched junction bases numbered 7, after V lost 1 base and J lost 0 bases. Per germline, CDR1 SGHTA and CDR2 FQGNSA. This CDR3 is 17 amino acids long. The DNA for the CDR3 is TGTGCCAGCAGCTTAGGTGCAGCGGGAGCCTACCAAGAGACCCAGTACTTC. Amino acids: CASSLGAAGAYQETQYF.

The chain carries TRBV2 and TRBJ1-5, with a possible D match to TRBD1 (6 bases). The CDR3 runs to 16 residues. V lost 3 bases and J lost 5, with 17 bases in between. Germline assignment: CDR1 SNHLY and CDR2 FYNNEI. CDR3 loop: CASSEGGRRTDQPQHF. CDR3 bases: TGTGCCAGCAGTGAGGGAGGGCGGAGGACAGATCAGCCCCAGCATTTT.

This clonotype has a single count. The rearrangement joins TRBV7-2 to TRBJ2-3; TRBD2 might be the D (5 bases). The V gene lost 2 bases and the J gene lost 1 base, with 16 bases spanning the gap. CDR3 length: 17 amino acids. Germline V gene sequence: CDR1 SGHTA, CDR2 FQGNSA. For the CDR3, the DNA is TGTGCCAGCAGCTTACCGGAGGAGCAAGTCGGCACAGATACGCAGTATTTT. This gives the protein CASSLPEEQVGTDTQYF.

The chain employs TRBV19 and TRBJ1-1, with no clear D. Between the trimmed V and J ends, which lost 2 bases and 1 base, there was a span of 11 bases. This CDR3 contains 15 residues. CDR1 is LNHDA and CDR2 is SQIVND in the germline V gene (reference sequence). CDR3 protein: CASSIRAGGNTEAFF. The CDR3 region has the DNA TGTGCCAGTAGTATACGGGCCGGCGGGAACACTGAAGCTTTCTTT.

CDR3 amino acids: CASGERDPPRDNEQFF. The CDR3 coding sequence is TGTGCCAGCGGTGAGAGGGACCCCCCTAGGGACAATGAGCAGTTCTTC. This chain joins TRBV5-4 and TRBJ2-1; possibly TRBD1 or TRBD2 for D (5 bases each). Deletions cut 7 bases from V and 5 bases from J, with 22 bases between. The CDR3 covers 16 residues. Germline V lookup: CDR1 SGHNT, CDR2 YYREEE (reference sequence).

The rearrangement joins TRBV6-1 to TRBJ1-1; 9 bases align to TRBD1. The CDR3 is 13 residues long. Germline V gives CDR1 MNHNS, CDR2 SASEGT. The V gene end was trimmed by 6 bases and the J gene end by 4 bases; junction bases not matched to a gene: 3. Here the CDR3 DNA reads TGTGCCAGCAGGGGACAGGGTGGCACTGAAGCTTTCTTT. It is translated as CASRGQGGTEAFF.

This clonotype was seen ten or more times. The V call is TRBV11-2, the J call TRBJ2-7; D uncertain. V was pared by 4 bases and J by 4 bases, with 11 bases between. Germline-derived CDR1 and CDR2 are SGHAT and FQNNGV. The CDR3 extends over 13 amino acids. For the CDR3, the DNA is TGTGCCAGCAGCTCCGCCAGCCCTTACGAGCAGTACTTC. This encodes CASSSASPYEQYF.

There are a few counts of this clonotype. This may stem from a read error, because a much larger clone lies one nucleotide away. The chain joins TRBV3-1 to TRBJ2-2; a possible D gene is TRBD2 (5 bases). The length of the CDR3 is 12 residues. CDR1 is LGHDT and CDR2 is YNNKEL in the germline V gene (reference sequence). CDR3: CASSQVAGELLF. The CDR3 DNA reads as TGTGCCAGCAGCCAAGTTGCCGGGGAGCTGCTTTTT.

This clonotype has a count of ten or more. V usage is TRBV28 and J usage is TRBJ1-2; tentative D call: TRBD1 (6 bases). CDR3 length: 14 amino acids. Trimming stripped 2 bases from V and 4 bases from J, with 11 bases between. CDR1 is MDHEN and CDR2 is SYDVKM in the germline V gene. CDR3 sequence (DNA): TGTGCCAGCAGTTTACCCGGGGGCGGCTATGGCTACACCTTC. It translates to CASSLPGGGYGYTF.